The present entry profiles one TCR beta chain with its context. What it binds is unknown. The data derive from a study of cytomegalovirus exposure and HLA in healthy donors. Study background: The same platform was used for the roughly 120 validation repertoires as for the approximately 610 first-cohort repertoires, as reported in a later analysis.

Data came from immunoSEQ multiplex PCR; TCRdb stores just in-frame clones and leaves some out. The sample contains roughly 150,000 clones, around nine tenths of which appear only once. Broader study findings: Confirmation in vitro established that a few CMV-associated chains were specific for CMV antigens. The listing of fewer than 200 TCR beta chains classed them as cytomegalovirus-associated. The finding came from a later analysis; first-cohort TCR clusters tended to co-occur in the roughly 120 validation repertoires.

The CDR3 spans 14 residues. CDR1 and CDR2 from the germline V gene are SGHRS and YFSETQ. The V end lost 1 base, the J end lost 5 bases, and 9 bases lay between the germline ends. This TCR derives from a woman aged 18-29 years in good health and CMV-seropositive. This sequence joins TRBV5-1 and TRBJ1-4; D perhaps matches TRBD1 (5 bases). The sample was PBMCs. The CDR3 sequence is CASSLTGGNEKLFF. The CDR3 nucleotides are TGCGCCAGCAGCTTGACAGGAGGGAATGAAAAACTGTTTTTT. The variable domain in full, with the rest retrieved from reference TRBV5-1 and TRBJ1-4, is KAGVTQTPRYLIKTRGQQVTLSCSPISGHRSVSWYQQTPGQGLQFLFEYFSETQRNKGNFPGRFSGRQFSNSRSEMNVSTLELGDSALYLCASSLTGGNEKLFFGSGTQLSVL.